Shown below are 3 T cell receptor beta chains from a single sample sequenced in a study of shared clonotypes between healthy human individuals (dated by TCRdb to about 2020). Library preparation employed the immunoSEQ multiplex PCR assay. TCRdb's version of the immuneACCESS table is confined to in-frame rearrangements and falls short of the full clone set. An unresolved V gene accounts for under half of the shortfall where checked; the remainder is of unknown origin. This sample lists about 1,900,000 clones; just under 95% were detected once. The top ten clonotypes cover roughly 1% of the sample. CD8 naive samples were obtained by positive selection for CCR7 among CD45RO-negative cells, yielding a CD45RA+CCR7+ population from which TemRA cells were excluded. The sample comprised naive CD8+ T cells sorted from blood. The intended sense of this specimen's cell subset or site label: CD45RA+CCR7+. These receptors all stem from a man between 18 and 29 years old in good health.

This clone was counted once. Here the CDR3 DNA reads TGTGCCAGCAGCCTTTGGGGCGGGGGATCCGCCGGGGAGCTGTTTTTT. Protein: CASSLWGGGSAGELFF. The rearrangement links TRBV27 to TRBJ2-2; 7 bases fit TRBD2. The V and J ends lost 6 bases and 6 bases, in that order; junction bases with no gene match: 13. There are 16 residues in the CDR3. The germline V gene encodes CDR1 MNHEY and CDR2 SMNVEV (reference sequence).

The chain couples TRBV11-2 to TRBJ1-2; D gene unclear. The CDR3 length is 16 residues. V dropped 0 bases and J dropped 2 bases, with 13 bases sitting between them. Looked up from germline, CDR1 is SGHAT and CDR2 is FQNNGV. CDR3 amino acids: CASSLEARDGNYGYTF. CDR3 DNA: TGTGCCAGCAGCTTAGAGGCCAGAGACGGGAACTATGGCTACACCTTC.

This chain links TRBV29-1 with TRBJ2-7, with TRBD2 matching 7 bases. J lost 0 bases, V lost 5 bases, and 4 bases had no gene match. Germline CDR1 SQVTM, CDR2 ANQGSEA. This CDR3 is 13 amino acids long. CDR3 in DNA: TGCAGCGTTCCGGGGGGTAGCTCCTACGAGCAGTACTTC. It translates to CSVPGGSSYEQYF.